The sequence of this T cell receptor (beta chain) was determined in a study of patients and donors after allogeneic stem cell transplantation. TCRdb re-called the RT-PCR reads through MiXCR, storing one row per CDR3 protein. Of about 150,000 distinct CDR3 sequences listed, about a third were seen once; the top ten hold 50% to 65%. This clonotype has a count of ten or more. Trimming at V came to 8 bases and at J to 11 bases, leaving 8 bases not matched to a gene. Germline values: CDR1 SNHLY, CDR2 FYNNEI. The CDR3 is 11 residues long. Sequencing was performed on blood, either unsorted or a sorted T cell fraction (not recorded which). The clonotype comes from a human donor who was either an allogeneic HSCT recipient or a stem cell or donor lymphocyte infusion donor (not recorded which). It is not recorded whose cells these are; they may come from a transplant donor. V usage is TRBV2 and J usage is TRBJ1-1, with 7 positions matching TRBD1. The CDR3 region is CASGTARGAFF. Written as DNA, the CDR3 is TGTGCCAGCGGGACAGCGCGTGGGGCTTTCTTT.